This T cell receptor beta chain was sequenced in a study of blood T cell repertoires in COVID-19. For the study at large: PBMCs, B-cell-depleted T cells, or T cells provided the cDNA or gDNA that made up the material.

Under the authors' procedure: Reference gene primer amplification in the assay estimated nucleated cell counts. Generated by immunoSEQ multiplex PCR, the TCRdb table keeps only in-frame clones and is missing some. For V, J and clone size, that table is used; D and trimming come from the DNA. The sample comprises under 250,000 clones, 82% of which are singletons, and 3.4% rests with the top ten. The CDR3 length is 13 residues. V was shortened by 8 bases and J by 0 bases, with 10 bases between the two germline ends. The germline CDR1 and CDR2 sequences are MNHEY and SVGAGI. J is TRBJ1-1 and V is TRBV6-5; D unresolved. The TCR was taken from a woman aged 18 to 35 with acute or convalescent COVID-19. The material sequenced was peripheral blood. The CDR3 is CASLIAMNTEAFF. For the CDR3, the DNA is TGTGCCAGCTTGATAGCGATGAACACTGAAGCTTTCTTT.